These T cell receptor beta chains were read from a single sample in a study of cytomegalovirus exposure and HLA in healthy donors. The table came from immunoSEQ multiplex PCR; TCRdb's copy has only in-frame clones and leaves some out. Of roughly 150,000 clones in the sample, about 88% were seen once. The sequencing sample was made of PBMCs. The receptors originated from a man aged 18 to 30 in good health and CMV-seropositive. CDR3s include the opening cysteine and the closing phenylalanine or tryptophan. D genes are given only for firm matches. Not every row has a clone size; where given, it reads once, few, many or a size class.

size: .
J: TRBJ1-2
D: .
V: TRBV6-5
CDR3: CASSSSAPGGYGYTF
DNA: TGTGCCAGCAGTTCTAGTGCCCCGGGGGGCTATGGCTACACCTTC

size: .
J: TRBJ2-7
D: .
V: TRBV29-1
CDR3: CSANRDYEQYF
DNA: TGCAGCGCAAACCGGGACTACGAGCAGTACTTC

size: .
J: TRBJ1-5
D: .
V: TRBV6-1
CDR3: CATYTAGAGQPQHF
DNA: TGTGCCACCTACACCGCAGGGGCGGGTCAGCCCCAGCATTTT

size: few
J: TRBJ1-2
D: TRBD1
V: TRBV6-1
CDR3: CASSVQGAFNYGYTF
DNA: TGTGCCAGCAGTGTCCAGGGGGCCTTCAACTATGGCTACACCTTC

size: .
J: TRBJ1-1
D: .
V: TRBV6-1
CDR3: CASSPPGGTEAFF
DNA: TGTGCCAGCAGTCCGCCCGGGGGCACTGAAGCTTTCTTT

size: .
J: TRBJ2-2
D: .
V: TRBV29-1
CDR3: CSVARAPPGELFF
DNA: TGCAGCGTCGCCAGGGCTCCTCCCGGGGAGCTGTTTTTT

size: .
J: TRBJ1-2
D: .
V: TRBV2
CDR3: CAIGGGVGGYTF
DNA: TGTGCCATCGGGGGGGGAGTCGGTGGCTACACCTTC

size: .
J: TRBJ2-7
D: TRBD2
V: TRBV9
CDR3: CASSNPGGGTYEQYF
DNA: TGTGCCAGCAGCAACCCTGGGGGAGGGACCTACGAGCAGTACTTC

size: .
J: TRBJ2-4
D: .
V: TRBV7-9
CDR3: CASSSASGALAKNIQYF
DNA: TGTGCCAGCAGCTCAGCCTCCGGTGCCCTAGCCAAAAACATTCAGTACTTC

size: .
J: TRBJ1-1
D: TRBD1
V: TRBV5-6
CDR3: CASSLYGQGGYEAFF
DNA: TGTGCCAGCAGCTTGTACGGACAGGGCGGATATGAAGCTTTCTTT

size: .
J: TRBJ2-3
D: .
V: TRBV7-9
CDR3: CASSLYKVRDSTDTQYF
DNA: TGTGCCAGCAGCTTATATAAGGTCCGGGACTCCACAGATACGCAGTATTTT

size: .
J: TRBJ1-5
D: .
V: TRBV7-6
CDR3: CASSPNAGEQPQHF
DNA: TGTGCCAGCAGCCCTAACGCAGGGGAACAGCCCCAGCATTTT

size: .
J: TRBJ2-2
D: .
V: TRBV28
CDR3: CASNQANTGELFF
DNA: TGTGCCAGCAATCAGGCGAACACCGGGGAGCTGTTTTTT

size: .
J: TRBJ1-6
D: .
V: TRBV9
CDR3: CASSSQGNSPLHF
DNA: TGTGCCAGCAGCTCCCAGGGTAATTCACCCCTCCACTTT

size: .
J: TRBJ2-4
D: .
V: TRBV19
CDR3: CASTPLPRGKAKNIQYF
DNA: TGTGCCAGTACCCCTCTCCCACGGGGTAAGGCCAAAAACATTCAGTACTTC

size: .
J: TRBJ2-1
D: TRBD2
V: TRBV27
CDR3: CATGTSGVNEQFF
DNA: TGTGCCACCGGGACTAGCGGGGTAAATGAGCAGTTCTTC

size: few
J: TRBJ1-6
D: TRBD1
V: TRBV6-5
CDR3: CASSYNGQGWGSPLHF
DNA: TGTGCCAGCAGTTACAACGGACAGGGGTGGGGTTCACCCCTCCACTTT

size: .
J: TRBJ1-1
D: .
V: TRBV9
CDR3: CASSVAPGVMNTEAFF
DNA: TGTGCCAGCAGCGTAGCTCCCGGGGTTATGAACACTGAAGCTTTCTTT

size: .
J: TRBJ2-1
D: TRBD2
V: TRBV6-1
CDR3: CASMGGVQGVQFF
DNA: TGTGCCAGCATGGGGGGGGTGCAAGGGGTGCAGTTCTTC

size: .
J: TRBJ1-1
D: TRBD1
V: TRBV9
CDR3: CASSGDRDRGLFTEAFF
DNA: TGTGCCAGCAGCGGGGACCGGGACAGGGGTTTATTCACTGAAGCTTTCTTT

size: .
J: TRBJ1-3
D: .
V: TRBV7-2
CDR3: CASSASFYADTIYF
DNA: TGTGCCAGCAGCGCGTCCTTTTATGCGGACACCATATATTTT

size: .
J: TRBJ2-7
D: TRBD2
V: TRBV7-8
CDR3: CASSLASGRTEQYF
DNA: TGTGCCAGCAGCTTAGCTAGCGGGAGGACCGAGCAGTACTTC

size: .
J: TRBJ2-1
D: TRBD2
V: TRBV6-1
CDR3: CASRRLAGGGEQFF
DNA: TGTGCCAGCAGACGACTAGCGGGAGGGGGTGAGCAGTTCTTC

size: .
J: TRBJ1-6
D: .
V: TRBV6-5
CDR3: CASSYYQYNSPLHF
DNA: TGTGCCAGCAGTTACTACCAGTATAATTCACCCCTCCACTTT

size: .
J: TRBJ2-2
D: .
V: TRBV9
CDR3: CASSTDGLVFTGELFF
DNA: TGTGCCAGCAGCACCGACGGTCTAGTTTTTACCGGGGAGCTGTTTTTT

size: .
J: TRBJ2-1
D: .
V: TRBV7-8
CDR3: CASSPPGRVDEQFF
DNA: TGTGCCAGCAGCCCCCCGGGCAGGGTCGATGAGCAGTTCTTC

size: .
J: TRBJ2-7
D: .
V: TRBV18
CDR3: CASSPPLSYEQYF
DNA: TGTGCCAGCTCACCACCTCTTTCCTACGAGCAGTACTTC

size: .
J: TRBJ1-2
D: TRBD1
V: TRBV7-6
CDR3: CASSAGTGGFGYTF
DNA: TGTGCCAGCAGCGCGGGGACAGGGGGATTTGGCTACACCTTC

size: once
J: TRBJ1-5
D: TRBD1
V: TRBV10-3
CDR3: CAAGQGKIQPQHF
DNA: TGTGCCGCCGGACAGGGGAAGATTCAGCCCCAGCATTTT

size: .
J: TRBJ2-1
D: TRBD1
V: TRBV6-5
CDR3: CASSSLGTGNEQFF
DNA: TGTGCCAGCAGTTCCCTCGGGACAGGTAATGAGCAGTTCTTC

size: .
J: TRBJ2-7
D: .
V: TRBV2
CDR3: CASSAQGLSSYEQYF
DNA: TGTGCCAGCAGTGCGCAGGGGCTGAGCTCCTACGAGCAGTACTTC

size: .
J: TRBJ2-1
D: TRBD2
V: TRBV29-1
CDR3: CSVERPSGSIGNEQFF
DNA: TGCAGCGTTGAGAGACCTAGCGGGAGCATCGGCAATGAGCAGTTCTTC

size: few
J: TRBJ2-1
D: TRBD2
V: TRBV7-2
CDR3: CASSPRGAINEQFF
DNA: TGTGCCAGCAGCCCGCGGGGGGCGATCAATGAGCAGTTCTTC

size: .
J: TRBJ2-4
D: .
V: TRBV6-1
CDR3: CASSAGVGNIQYF
DNA: TGTGCCAGCAGTGCAGGGGTAGGAAACATTCAGTACTTC

size: .
J: TRBJ2-5
D: TRBD1
V: TRBV6-1
CDR3: CASRIGTGAKETQYF
DNA: TGTGCCAGCAGGATCGGGACAGGGGCGAAGGAGACCCAGTACTTC

size: few
J: TRBJ1-5
D: .
V: TRBV2
CDR3: CASSELTGRNQPQHF
DNA: TGTGCCAGCAGTGAGTTGACAGGACGCAATCAGCCCCAGCATTTT

size: .
J: TRBJ1-2
D: .
V: TRBV23-1
CDR3: CASSQSPLRPGLVGGYTF
DNA: TGCGCCAGCAGTCAATCGCCCCTGAGGCCAGGGCTCGTAGGAGGCTACACCTTC

size: .
J: TRBJ2-7
D: .
V: TRBV30
CDR3: CAWSVGQTYEQYF
DNA: TGTGCCTGGAGTGTAGGACAGACCTACGAGCAGTACTTC

size: .
J: TRBJ2-5
D: .
V: TRBV6-5
CDR3: CASSYSFKGQETQYF
DNA: TGTGCCAGCAGTTACTCGTTTAAGGGGCAGGAGACCCAGTACTTC

size: .
J: TRBJ1-6
D: TRBD1
V: TRBV5-6
CDR3: CASSRRDRGRYNSPLHF
DNA: TGTGCCAGCAGCCGCCGGGACAGGGGGAGATATAATTCACCCCTCCACTTT

size: .
J: TRBJ2-5
D: .
V: TRBV12-1
CDR3: CASSFGSGGHVKSQYF
DNA: TGTGCCAGCAGCTTTGGGTCGGGGGGCCACGTAAAGTCCCAGTACTTC